This T cell receptor beta chain was sequenced for a study of T-cell memory formation after mild COVID-19. cDNA libraries for TCR alpha and TCR beta, carrying sample barcodes and UMIs, came from 5'RACE with constant-segment primers. TCRdb re-called the 5' RACE reads with MiXCR, one entry per CDR3 protein. In the table there are about 160,000 distinct CDR3 sequences, less than 40% of which are singletons. The trim removed 9 bases at V and 2 bases at J, leaving 4 bases unmatched. Germline V CDR1 and CDR2: LNHDA, SQIVND (reference sequence). The CDR3 runs 13 residues. The chain is built from TRBV19 and TRBJ2-1; TRBD1 matches at 7 bases. The material sequenced was PBMCs or a T cell subset sorted from them (not recorded which). This receptor was identified in an adult woman who had mild COVID-19 (a few samples of this study predate the infection). Cell type and time point are not known. DNA of the CDR3: TGTGCCAGCGTGGGGACAGCCTACAATGAGCAGTTCTTC. Protein sequence: CASVGTAYNEQFF. Looking up the rest from reference TRBV19 and TRBJ2-1 gives the full variable domain: DGGITQSPKYLFRKEGQNVTLSCEQNLNHDAMYWYRQDPGQGLRLIYYSQIVNDFQKGDIAEGYSVSREKKESFPLTVTSAQKNPTAFYLCASVGTAYNEQFFGPGTRLTVL.